This T cell receptor beta chain was found in a study of blood T cell repertoires in COVID-19 (dated by TCRdb to the early 2020s). General notes on the study: Collaborator samples came from the United States, Italy and Spain and covered acute and convalescent phases of COVID-19. Where available, HLA class I and class II types were obtained from metadata supplied by the sample provider rather than from assay-based typing. The material from the prospective study consisted of cDNA or gDNA derived from T cells, B-cell-depleted T cells, or PBMCs. The repertoires were released in a freely available public database meant as a resource for research on the immune response to SARS-CoV-2. Samples were obtained from the ongoing ImmuneRACE study (first 160 participants) and from about 1,300 subjects provided by 6 global collaborators. The sample metadata nearly always contained a de-identified subject ID, COVID-19 status, age in years and sex. Deeply sampled blood TCRbeta repertoires from subjects exposed to, actively infected with, or recovered from COVID-19 were included in the dataset. Points the paper makes about the study in general: The quantity of clinical and demographic metadata differed by source and by participant and was supplied without curation.

The CDR3 numbers 14 residues from cysteine through phenylalanine. Only the CDR3 region is kept as DNA, spanning 42 bases read in frame from base 1. The germline V gene yields SQVTM for CDR1 and ANQGSEA for CDR2. For this chain, trimming is 1 base at the V end and 4 bases at the J end, and the number of junction bases without a gene match is 5. Participants in the prospective study were enrolled through a virtual design, were aged roughly 18 to 90 years, and lived in roughly 24 United States geographic areas. In the prospective study, cohorts were assigned on the basis of participant-reported clinical history obtained from a screening survey and a study questionnaire. For ImmuneRACE Cohort 3, a participant was defined as recovered based on two consecutive negative NP/OP PCR tests, clearance by a healthcare professional, or resolution of symptoms. Mobile phlebotomists in the prospective study collected whole blood, serum and a nasopharyngeal or oropharyngeal swab from every participant. Participants in the prospective study had the option to provide additional blood draws and questionnaires over a roughly 2-month period. Blood samples from the prospective study were shipped frozen or at room temperature prior to DNA extraction.

For this clone: This clone's antigen is unknown. Per-base quality was not reported, and no clone a single base away is much larger than it.

TCRbeta CDR3 regions were amplified from genomic DNA by means of the immunoSEQ Assay, a bias-controlled multiplex PCR. Processing in the source paper ran as follows. Nucleated cell counts per sample were estimated from amplification of reference gene primers within the assay. Sequence reads were collapsed and filtered to measure the absolute abundance of every unique TCRbeta CDR3 rearrangement. For each sample, productive Simpson clonality was calculated as the square root of Simpson's diversity index over productive rearrangements. As stored in TCRdb, this immuneACCESS dataset retains in-frame rearrangements with V and J assigned. A fraction of the clones does not appear; measured against another copy, unresolved V genes explain less than half of the discrepancy, and the remainder lacks a known reason. Clonal size and the V and J genes are those of that table, whereas D and trimming came from the DNA. The sample yields over 300,000 clones; about 91% were counted once. The ten top clones hold about 9.5% of the sample.

Rearrangement joined TRBV29-1 to TRBJ2-7; TRBD1 matches 9 bases in the middle. This clonotype was obtained from a woman in her 40s who had recovered from COVID-19. The material sequenced was PBMCs or T cells enriched from blood (not recorded which). The CDR3 is CSVEAPGQGYEQYF. In nucleotide form, the sequence is TGCAGCGTTGAAGCCCCGGGACAGGGTTACGAGCAGTACTTC.